This T cell receptor beta chain was identified in a study of T cell changes during pregnancy in multiple sclerosis. This clone came up once. Sequencing used immunoSEQ multiplex PCR; TCRdb keeps in-frame clones, though not all of them. The sample lists around 33,000 clones; about 90% were seen once. V dropped 6 bases and J dropped 4; count of bases not matched to a gene: 10. CDR1 MNHEY and CDR2 SVGAGI come from the germline V gene. The CDR3 length is 15 residues. Specimen: CD4+ T cells from peripheral blood mononuclear cells, collected after pregnancy. This clonotype was obtained from a female donor with multiple sclerosis, enrolled in a pregnancy study. The chain recombines TRBV6-5 with TRBJ1-2; 8 positions agree with TRBD1. The CDR3 sequence is CASRTGQGRIYGYTF. DNA for the CDR3: TGTGCCAGCAGAACCGGACAGGGTCGCATCTATGGCTACACCTTC.